The 15 T cell receptor beta chains reported below all come from one sample, sequenced in a study of cytomegalovirus exposure and HLA in healthy donors (dated by TCRdb to about 2017). Libraries were prepared through the immunoSEQ multiplex PCR assay. For the multiplex PCR, a mixture combining 60 forward primers for TCR Vbeta segments and 13 reverse primers for TCR Jbeta segments was used. The table was pulled from immuneACCESS by TCRdb, which kept in-frame rearrangements only. Such tables lose some clones; where checked, under half of the loss comes from unresolved V genes, and the rest has no known cause. Here the sample has more than 100,000 clones; 80% occur a single time. 0.24% of the sample is in the top ten clones. Material for sequencing was PBMCs. These receptors came from a man aged 45-65 years in good health and CMV-seronegative.

The CDR3 DNA is TGTGCCAGCAGCCGTACTAGAAATGAGCAGTTCTTC. Protein sequence: CASSRTRNEQFF. The chain is built from TRBV11-2 and TRBJ2-1; perhaps TRBD2 as D (5 bases). V lost 5 bases, J lost 7 bases, and 9 bases lay in between. CDR1 is SGHAT, CDR2 FQNNGV, per germline. This CDR3 has 12 residues. Using reference TRBV11-2 and TRBJ2-1 for the parts outside the CDR3, the full variable domain is EAGVAQSPRYKIIEKRQSVAFWCNPISGHATLYWYQQILGQGPKLLIQFQNNGVVDDSQLPKDRFSAERLKGVDSTLKIQPAKLEDSAVYLCASSRTRNEQFFGPGTRLTVL.

The chain links TRBV9 to TRBJ2-3, with D possibly TRBD2 on 5 matching bases. Germline CDR1 SGDLS, CDR2 YYNGEE. The CDR3 runs 16 residues. Trimming cost V 0 bases and J 4 bases, with 15 bases left between them. CDR3 bases: TGTGCCAGCAGCGTAGTGGGCGGAGGATGGGCAGATACGCAGTATTTT. The encoded protein is CASSVVGGGWADTQYF.

The V gene is TRBV9, the J gene TRBJ2-3; 10 bases are a match to TRBD2. CDR1 and CDR2 (germline): SGDLS, YYNGEE. V lost 3 bases and J lost 0; bases outside the gene matches: 1. This CDR3 contains 15 residues. CDR3 amino acids: CASSGAGGSTDTQYF. As DNA, the CDR3 is TGTGCCAGCAGCGGAGCGGGGGGGAGCACAGATACGCAGTATTTT.

This chain links TRBV7-2 with TRBJ2-7; TRBD2 aligns across 9 bases. Losses at the gene ends were 5 bases for V and 2 bases for J; bases not matched to a gene: 10. Germline values: CDR1 SGHTA, CDR2 FQGNSA. The CDR3 covers 16 residues. The DNA of the CDR3 is TGTGCCAGCAGCCCTCTCGGGCGGGGGGGGACCTACGAGCAGTACTTC. Its protein product is CASSPLGRGGTYEQYF. The full variable domain, its missing parts supplied by reference TRBV7-2 and TRBJ2-7, is GAGVSQSPSNKVTEKGKDVELRCDPISGHTALYWYRQSLGQGLEFLIYFQGNSAPDKSGLPSDRFSAERTGGSVSTLTIQRTQQEDSAVYLCASSPLGRGGTYEQYFGPGTRLTVT.

The chain employs TRBV28 and TRBJ2-7, with 7 bases matching TRBD2. Germline assignment: CDR1 MDHEN and CDR2 SYDVKM. CDR3 length: 13 residues. V trimming: 6 bases; J trimming: 2 bases; junction bases outside the gene matches: 4. The CDR3, as DNA: TGTGCCAGCAGACTAGCGCCTGCCTACGAGCAGTACTTC. This gives the protein CASRLAPAYEQYF.

This clone was observed a few times. The rearrangement links TRBV4-2 to TRBJ1-1; D is unresolved. Germline assignment: CDR1 LGHNA and CDR2 YNFKEQ. The CDR3 loop spans 14 amino acids. Trimming took off 1 base at V and 7 bases at J, with 13 bases between the two ends. CDR3 in amino acids: CASSQGEARYEAFF. The DNA of the CDR3 is TGTGCCAGCAGCCAAGGAGAGGCCCGATATGAAGCTTTCTTT.

The gene calls are TRBV30 and TRBJ1-4, with a tentative D call TRBD1 (6 bases). Trimming pared 7 bases from V and 0 bases from J, leaving 18 bases between. The CDR3 runs 16 residues. CDR1 GTSNPN and CDR2 SVGIG come from the germline V gene (reference sequence). The CDR3 loop reads CASTQGSSATNEKLFF. The CDR3 nucleotides are TGTGCCTCCACTCAGGGGAGTTCTGCAACTAATGAAAAACTGTTTTTT.

This sequence joins TRBV9 and TRBJ1-4, with 8 bases fitting TRBD1. Trimming at V came to 0 bases and at J to 5 bases, leaving 3 bases not matched to a gene. Germline CDR1 and CDR2: SGDLS and YYNGEE. This CDR3 contains 15 residues. The CDR3: CASSVETGENEKLFF. The CDR3 nucleotides are TGTGCCAGCAGCGTAGAGACAGGGGAAAATGAAAAACTGTTTTTT.

The CDR3 nucleotides are TGTGCCAGCAGCTTGACAGGGGCAAATCAGCCCCAGCATTTT. Translating it yields CASSLTGANQPQHF. V gene TRBV7-9 combines with J gene TRBJ1-5; TRBD1 matches 8 bases. With 3 bases clipped from V and 4 bases from J, the junction kept 2 bases outside the gene matches. The CDR3 runs 14 residues. Germline CDR1 is SEHNR and CDR2 is FQNEAQ (reference sequence).

The CDR3 region is CATIVPGTDTQYF. CDR3 DNA sequence: TGTGCCACCATAGTACCAGGGACAGATACGCAGTATTTT. The V call is TRBV6-5, the J call TRBJ2-3; D may be TRBD1 (5 bases). V shed 10 bases and J shed 3 bases, with 14 bases lying between them. The CDR3 sequence is 13 residues long. Germline V gene sequence: CDR1 MNHEY, CDR2 SVGAGI.

The chain couples TRBV7-3 to TRBJ2-7, with D tentatively TRBD1 (5 bases). The V and J ends lost 5 bases and 7 bases respectively, with 15 bases between them. The CDR3 spans 13 residues. The germline V gene has CDR1 SGHTA and CDR2 FQGTGA. The CDR3 loop is CASSQGPSGEQYF. In DNA form, the CDR3 reads TGTGCCAGCAGCCAGGGCCCATCGGGTGAGCAGTACTTC.

The chain recombines TRBV23-1 with TRBJ2-1; maybe TRBD2 (5 bases). TRBV23-1 is given ORF status, its function remaining uncertain. The CDR3 totals 14 residues. The V and J ends lost 4 bases and 5 bases respectively, with 12 bases between them. CDR3 nucleotides: TGCGCCAGCAGTCTATCTTCCGGGAACAATGAGCAGTTCTTC. Translation gives CASSLSSGNNEQFF.

This clone was detected a few times. The V and J genes are TRBV28 and TRBJ2-1; TRBD1 matches 9 bases. Looked up from germline, CDR1 is MDHEN and CDR2 is SYDVKM. The junction had 16 bases not matched to a gene; V was cut back by 7 bases and J by 6 bases. CDR3 length: 17 residues. The CDR3 DNA sequence: TGTGCCAGCAACCCACTAGCCGGGACAGGGTTGGGCAATGAGCAGTTCTTC. Protein: CASNPLAGTGLGNEQFF.

A single count supports this clone. The genes are TRBV19 and TRBJ2-7; TRBD2 agrees at 9 bases. J gave up 1 base and V 3 bases, and 7 bases lay outside the gene matches. CDR1 and CDR2 from the germline V gene are LNHDA and SQIVND (reference sequence). This CDR3 region has 16 residues. The CDR3 protein is CASSISSSGESYEQYF. DNA for the CDR3: TGTGCCAGTAGTATCTCTTCTAGCGGGGAGTCCTACGAGCAGTACTTC.

The CDR3 nucleotides are TGTGCCAGCAGGAGCTATGGCTACACCTTC. This encodes CASRSYGYTF. The chain is built from TRBV28 and TRBJ1-2; D not certain. The ends were cut back, 6 bases at V and 4 bases at J, with 3 bases in the middle. This CDR3 has 10 residues. In germline, CDR1 is MDHEN, CDR2 SYDVKM.